A single sample gave rise to the 27 T cell receptor beta chains below, sequenced in a study of T cells in Graves' hyperthyroidism and ophthalmopathy. Regions amplified from RNA transcripts were the TCR beta CDR3 regions. HTBI primers were used for first-round RT-PCR of the TCR CDR3. TCRdb recomputed calls from the multiplex PCR reads with MiXCR, one row per CDR3 protein. The table shows fewer than 350,000 distinct CDR3 sequences, with roughly 15% occurring only once. The sample was blood. These receptors were obtained from a woman between 25 and 40 years old with Graves' hyperthyroidism that later progressed to Graves' ophthalmopathy.

Notes on this clonotype: This clone may be a read error of a much larger clone one base away. This rearrangement joins TRBV7-9 to TRBJ2-5, with D tentatively TRBD2 (5 bases). CDR1 SEHNR and CDR2 FQNEAQ come from the germline V gene (reference sequence). This CDR3 contains 16 residues. The CDR3 here is CASGFSREPGRETQYF. For the CDR3, the DNA is TGTGCCAGCGGCTTTTCGAGGGAGCCAGGTCGAGAGACCCAGTACTTC.

This clonotype was seen more than once but under ten times. This sequence joins TRBV19 and TRBJ1-5, with D perhaps matching TRBD1 (5 bases). Trimming left V 9 bases short and J 5 bases short, with 11 bases between. The germline gives CDR1 LNHDA, CDR2 SQIVND (reference sequence). This CDR3 is 12 amino acids long. CDR3 nucleotides: TGTGCCAGGTTACTAGGGGATCAGCCCCAGCATTTT. Translating it yields CARLLGDQPQHF.

The chain joins TRBV18 to TRBJ1-1; tentative D call: TRBD1 (6 bases). In germline, CDR1 is KGHSH, CDR2 LQKENI. Trimming removed 3 bases from V and 4 bases from J, with 15 bases in between. This CDR3 comprises 15 residues. The CDR3 is CASSPSGVEGTEAFF. The CDR3 bases are TGTGCCAGCTCACCGTCAGGGGTTGAGGGCACTGAAGCTTTCTTT.

The chain links TRBV19 to TRBJ1-5, with TRBD1 as a possible D gene (5 bases). Germline CDR1 and CDR2: LNHDA and SQIVND (reference sequence). Trimming shortened V by 6 bases and J by 7 bases, and 19 bases separated the two germline ends. CDR3 length: 15 residues. Here the CDR3 DNA reads TGTGCCAGTAGAAGGCAGGGCGGCACCGGCCAGCCCCAGCATTTT. Amino acids: CASRRQGGTGQPQHF.

V and J are TRBV20-1 and TRBJ2-1, with 14 bases aligning to TRBD2. CDR1 and CDR2 (germline): DFQATT, SNEGSKA (reference sequence). CDR3 size: 18 residues. With 3 bases clipped from V and 3 bases from J, the junction kept 10 bases outside the gene matches. CDR3 sequence: CSASDRLAGGPVYNEQFF. The CDR3 DNA follows: TGCAGTGCTAGCGACCGACTAGCGGGAGGGCCTGTCTACAATGAGCAGTTCTTC.

The V call is TRBV5-5, the J call TRBJ2-5, with 12 bases aligning to TRBD1. Unmatched junction bases numbered 4, after V lost 4 bases and J lost 9 bases. CDR3 length: 13 amino acids. The germline V gene has CDR1 SGHKS and CDR2 YYEKEE (reference sequence). The CDR3 sequence is CASSRDRGPAQYF. The CDR3 nucleotides are TGTGCCAGCAGCAGGGACAGGGGGCCGGCCCAGTACTTC. Full variable domain (remainder filled in from reference TRBV5-5 and TRBJ2-5): DAGVTQSPTHLIKTRGQQVTLRCSPISGHKSVSWYQQVLGQGPQFIFQYYEKEERGRGNFPDRFSARQFPNYSSELNVNALLLGDSALYLCASSRDRGPAQYFGPGTRLLVL.

This clonotype was seen ten or more times. This chain joins TRBV7-2 and TRBJ2-7, with 9 bases aligning to TRBD2. Trimming at V came to 3 bases and at J to 0 bases, leaving 0 bases not matched to a gene. Germline-derived CDR1 and CDR2 are SGHTA and FQGNSA. This CDR3 is 14 amino acids long. The CDR3 loop is CASSFSGSSYEQYF. The CDR3 region has the DNA TGTGCCAGCAGCTTTAGCGGGAGCTCCTACGAGCAGTACTTC.

This clonotype has at least ten counts. This chain joins TRBV20-1 and TRBJ2-7; TRBD2 matches at 13 bases. The germline gives CDR1 DFQATT, CDR2 SNEGSKA (reference sequence). This CDR3 is built from 14 residues. V was clipped by 3 bases and J by 3 bases; unmatched bases: 2. CDR3 in DNA: TGCAGTGCTAGGGGGACTAGCGGGATCTACGAGCAGTACTTC. Protein sequence: CSARGTSGIYEQYF.

In its sample, this clonotype was seen a few times. Mismatch with germline at one junction end may stem from a read error. V usage is TRBV6-1 and J usage is TRBJ2-7; no clear D. Germline V gene sequence: CDR1 MNHNS, CDR2 SASEGT. The CDR3 sequence is 13 residues long. The CDR3 loop reads CASNEGSSYEQYF. The CDR3 bases are TGTGCCAGCAATGAAGGAAGCTCCTACGAGCAGTACTTC.

This clonotype appeared a few times. This may arise from a read error, as a much more abundant clone is one base away. The chain joins TRBV11-2 to TRBJ1-4; D might be TRBD1 (5 bases). This CDR3 is built from 14 residues. The V and J ends lost 7 bases and 6 bases respectively, with 15 bases between them. Germline loops: CDR1 SGHAT, CDR2 FQNNGV. The CDR3 here is CASTLAQVDEKLFF. The DNA for the CDR3 is TGTGCCAGCACCCTGGCACAGGTTGATGAAAAACTGTTTTTT.

This clonotype was counted between two and nine times. The rearrangement links TRBV19 to TRBJ2-1; TRBD1 is a possible D gene (6 bases). The CDR3 consists of 16 residues. Trimming shortened V by 5 bases and J by 6 bases, and 20 bases separated the two germline ends. Germline CDR1 reads LNHDA; CDR2 reads SQIVND (reference sequence). The CDR3 loop reads CASSGQGFSLLNEQFF. The DNA for the CDR3 is TGTGCCAGTAGTGGCCAGGGGTTCTCCCTTCTCAATGAGCAGTTCTTC.

This clonotype has a count of ten or more. This sequence joins TRBV6-2 or TRBV6-3 and TRBJ1-1; possible D gene TRBD1, 6 bases. The CDR3 is made up of 14 amino acids. Deletions cut 6 bases from V and 0 bases from J, with 11 bases between. The germline gives CDR1 MNHEY, CDR2 SVGEGT. The DNA for the CDR3 is TGTGCCAGCAGCCCCGACAGGCTGAACACTGAAGCTTTCTTT. Amino acid sequence: CASSPDRLNTEAFF.

This clonotype has at least ten counts. The chain couples TRBV18 to TRBJ1-4; D not certain. The V end lost 6 bases, the J end lost 3 bases, and 11 bases lay between the germline ends. CDR3 length equals 14 residues. CDR1 is KGHSH, CDR2 LQKENI, per germline. The CDR3 nucleotides read TGTGCCAGCTCCCGGTCAGGAGCTAATGAAAAACTGTTTTTT. Amino acids: CASSRSGANEKLFF.

The chain is built from TRBV5-5 and TRBJ1-5, with D possibly TRBD1 on 6 matching bases. The CDR3 loop spans 14 amino acids. Germline V CDR1 and CDR2: SGHKS, YYEKEE (reference sequence). The V gene lost 4 bases and the J gene lost 6 bases, with 14 bases spanning the gap. CDR3 in amino acids: CASSETGGVQPQHF. The CDR3 nucleotides are TGTGCCAGCAGCGAGACAGGTGGGGTTCAGCCCCAGCATTTT. The full variable domain, rest sourced from reference TRBV5-5 and TRBJ1-5, is DAGVTQSPTHLIKTRGQQVTLRCSPISGHKSVSWYQQVLGQGPQFIFQYYEKEERGRGNFPDRFSARQFPNYSSELNVNALLLGDSALYLCASSETGGVQPQHFGDGTRLSIL.

The chain is built from TRBV2 and TRBJ2-2; no clear D gene. Trimming shortened V by 0 bases and J by 6 bases, and 8 bases separated the two germline ends. The CDR3 is 14 residues long. Germline V gene data show CDR1 as SNHLY and CDR2 as FYNNEI. CDR3: CASSEAGFSGELFF. CDR3 nucleotides: TGTGCCAGCAGTGAAGCGGGGTTCTCCGGGGAGCTGTTTTTT. The whole variable domain, filled in from reference TRBV2 and TRBJ2-2, reads EPEVTQTPSHQVTQMGQEVILRCVPISNHLYFYWYRQILGQKVEFLVSFYNNEISEKSEIFDDQFSVERPDGSNFTLKIRSTKLEDSAMYFCASSEAGFSGELFFGEGSRLTVL.

This clonotype was seen only a few times. The chain joins TRBV2 to TRBJ2-7; D remains ambiguous. This CDR3 comprises 15 residues. From germline, CDR1 is SNHLY and CDR2 FYNNEI. V lost 5 bases and J lost 0, with 14 bases in between. The CDR3 DNA follows: TGTGCCAGCAGTAACAAGACTGCCTCCTCCTACGAGCAGTACTTC. Its protein is CASSNKTASSYEQYF.

This clonotype was picked up many times. The V and J genes are TRBV7-8 and TRBJ2-3; TRBD1 matches 8 bases. Germline values: CDR1 SGHVS, CDR2 FQNEAQ. Unmatched junction bases numbered 10, after V lost 3 bases and J lost 2 bases. This CDR3 is built from 17 residues. CDR3 loop: CASSFTGQGPITDTQYF. CDR3 DNA: TGTGCCAGCAGCTTTACTGGACAGGGTCCGATCACAGATACGCAGTATTTT.

The sample holds many counts of this clonotype. The V and J genes are TRBV28 and TRBJ2-5; the match to TRBD2 covers 8 bases. Germline CDR1 is MDHEN and CDR2 is SYDVKM. There are 15 residues in the CDR3. V dropped 7 bases and J dropped 2; count of bases not matched to a gene: 9. The CDR3 spells CASNPAGERQETQYF. CDR3 sequence (DNA): TGTGCCAGCAACCCAGCGGGAGAACGGCAAGAGACCCAGTACTTC.

With respect to this clonotype: Since a much larger clone is just one base distant, this may be a read error. The chain couples TRBV20-1 to TRBJ2-3, with D tentatively TRBD2 (5 bases). Trimming removed 5 bases from V and 5 bases from J, with 23 bases in between. Germline loops: CDR1 DFQATT, CDR2 SNEGSKA (reference sequence). The CDR3 consists of 16 residues. CDR3 bases: TGCAGTGCTTCCCTCCTACTAGTGGGAGCGGAAGATACGCAGTATTTT. Translated: CSASLLLVGAEDTQYF.

This clonotype was counted at least ten times. V usage is TRBV30 and J usage is TRBJ1-1; D not certain. This CDR3 has 13 residues. Germline V lookup: CDR1 GTSNPN, CDR2 SVGIG (reference sequence). The CDR3 nucleotides are TGTGCGTGGGGTTCCCAGCCGAACACTGAAGCTTTCTTT. Residues: CAWGSQPNTEAFF.

This clonotype showed up many times. CDR3 sequence (DNA): TGTGCCAGCAGTTCCACCACAGGGGCTCTAAATGAAAAACTGTTTTTT. It encodes CASSSTTGALNEKLFF. The rearrangement links TRBV28 to TRBJ1-4, with 7 bases that match TRBD1. The CDR3 loop spans 16 amino acids. The J segment lost 5 bases and the V segment lost 4 bases, leaving 10 bases of the junction unmatched. Per the germline V gene, CDR1 is MDHEN and CDR2 is SYDVKM.

This clonotype was counted only a few times. The V gene is TRBV6-2 or TRBV6-3, the J gene TRBJ1-1; 11 bases agree with TRBD1. Germline assignment: CDR1 MNHEY and CDR2 SVGEGT. The CDR3 length is 16 residues. Losses at the gene ends were 4 bases for V and 0 bases for J; bases not matched to a gene: 4. In DNA form, the CDR3 reads TGTGCCAGCAGTTGGGACAGGGGGTATTTGAACACTGAAGCTTTCTTT. Its protein is CASSWDRGYLNTEAFF.

The table lists this clonotype with many counts. The gene calls are TRBV27 and TRBJ2-1; the match to TRBD1 covers 10 bases. The CDR3 is 18 residues long. Germline CDR1 MNHEY, CDR2 SMNVEV (reference sequence). Losses at the gene ends were 4 bases for V and 7 bases for J; bases not matched to a gene: 16. The CDR3 DNA reads as TGTGCCAGCAGTTCCCTGAGCCCGGGACAGGGGACGGTGAATGAGCAGTTCTTC. Translated, it gives CASSSLSPGQGTVNEQFF.

This clonotype has a count of ten or more. V is TRBV10-3 and J is TRBJ2-7; 8 bases agree with TRBD2. V was clipped by 2 bases and J by 4 bases; unmatched bases: 1. The CDR3 has 13 amino acids. CDR1 and CDR2 (germline): ENHRY, SYGVKD. The CDR3, as DNA: TGTGCCATCAGTGAGCGGGAGGGTTACGAGCAGTACTTC. It yields the protein CAISEREGYEQYF.

In its sample, this clonotype was seen a few times. The CDR3 DNA follows: TGTGCCTGGAGCATTGGGGGCGGGGAGCTGTTTTTT. Encoded protein: CAWSIGGGELFF. V is TRBV30 and J is TRBJ2-2, with D perhaps being TRBD1 or TRBD2 (5 bases each). CDR1 is GTSNPN, CDR2 SVGIG, per germline (reference sequence). This CDR3 is built from 12 residues. V lost 3 bases and J lost 7, with 9 bases in between.

This rearrangement joins TRBV5-1 to TRBJ2-1, with 10 bases aligning to TRBD2. CDR1 and CDR2 (germline): SGHRS, YFSETQ. The CDR3 totals 18 residues. The J segment lost 6 bases and the V segment lost 0 bases, leaving 12 bases of the junction unmatched. The DNA for the CDR3 is TGCGCCAGCAGCTTGGAAGTCCTAGCGGGAGTGGGTAGCAATGAGCAGTTCTTC. This encodes CASSLEVLAGVGSNEQFF.

Notes on this clonotype: At one end the junction does not follow the germline gene, possibly because of a read error. This chain uses TRBV15 with TRBJ2-7; TRBD2 might be the D (5 bases). CDR3 size: 14 residues. Germline V gives CDR1 LNHNV, CDR2 YYDKDF (reference sequence). As DNA, the CDR3 is TGTGCCACCAGCAGAGTCCAGGACTCCTACGAGCGGTACTTC. This translates into CATSRVQDSYERYF.